This TCR beta chain stems from a study of blood T cell repertoires in COVID-19. In the study overall: T cells, B-cell-depleted T cells, or PBMCs provided the cDNA or gDNA that served as material.

In the authors' workflow: The authors estimated nucleated cell counts from reference gene primer amplification. The protocol was immunoSEQ multiplex PCR, while the TCRdb copy is restricted to in-frame clones and leaves out a portion. The V and J calls and the clone size are those of that table, but D and trimming were determined from the DNA. The profile shows under 170,000 clones, roughly nine tenths of them singletons. Trimming at V came to 3 bases and at J to 10 bases, leaving 14 bases not matched to a gene. CDR1 and CDR2 (germline): SGHTA, FQGNSA. The CDR3 loop spans 15 amino acids. The sequenced material came from peripheral blood. This TCR came from an older woman with active or convalescent COVID-19. The V call is TRBV7-2, the J call TRBJ1-1, with 7 bases lining up with TRBD1. DNA of the CDR3: TGTGCCAGCAGCTTTGGGGGAATAGGGACAGAGGTAGCTTTCTTT. Translated, it gives CASSFGGIGTEVAFF. Using reference TRBV7-2 and TRBJ1-1 for the parts outside the CDR3, the full variable domain is GAGVSQSPSNKVTEKGKDVELRCDPISGHTALYWYRQSLGQGLEFLIYFQGNSAPDKSGLPSDRFSAERTGGSVSTLTIQRTQQEDSAVYLCASSFGGIGTEVAFFGQGTRLTVV.